Listed below are T cell receptor beta chains from one sample, sequenced in a study of blood T cell repertoires in COVID-19. TCRdb's table, derived via immunoSEQ multiplex PCR, lists solely in-frame clones and lacks some. The profile shows 200,000 to 300,000 clones, more than 75% of them singletons. Sequences were obtained from peripheral blood. The source is a woman in her 40s who had recovered from COVID-19. The CDR3 runs from the conserved cysteine through the conserved F or W. Each record gives: V gene, J gene, clone size, D gene, CDR3 protein, CDR3 DNA. D genes are given only for firm matches. Clone size is stated in some rows and not others, as once, few, many or a class when expanded.

v_gene: TRBV19; j_gene: TRBJ1-2; abundance: -; d_gene: -; CDR3aa: CASRGAADGYTF; CDR3nt: TGTGCCAGTAGGGGAGCGGCGGATGGCTACACCTTC
v_gene: TRBV6-6; j_gene: TRBJ1-5; abundance: -; d_gene: -; CDR3aa: CASRVQGDQPQHF; CDR3nt: TGTGCCAGCAGAGTACAGGGAGATCAGCCCCAGCATTTT
v_gene: TRBV27; j_gene: TRBJ2-7; abundance: -; d_gene: TRBD1; CDR3aa: CASSFGTGVYEQYF; CDR3nt: TGTGCCAGCAGTTTTGGGACAGGGGTGTACGAGCAGTACTTC
v_gene: TRBV10-2; j_gene: TRBJ2-5; abundance: -; d_gene: TRBD2; CDR3aa: CASSGMGGGRRETQYF; CDR3nt: TGCGCCAGCAGTGGCATGGGCGGGGGTAGACGGGAGACCCAGTACTTC
v_gene: TRBV6-5; j_gene: TRBJ2-1; abundance: -; d_gene: TRBD2; CDR3aa: CASRRTSRREQFF; CDR3nt: TGTGCCAGCAGACGGACTAGCAGACGTGAGCAGTTCTTC
v_gene: TRBV27; j_gene: TRBJ1-1; abundance: -; d_gene: -; CDR3aa: CASSLSPGRGTEAFF; CDR3nt: TGTGCCAGCAGTTTATCGCCCGGGAGGGGCACTGAAGCTTTCTTT
v_gene: TRBV6-6; j_gene: TRBJ2-7; abundance: -; d_gene: -; CDR3aa: CASSFSFLYEQYF; CDR3nt: TGTGCCAGCAGTTTTTCTTTCCTCTACGAGCAGTACTTC
v_gene: TRBV19; j_gene: TRBJ1-1; abundance: few; d_gene: TRBD1; CDR3aa: CASRPIRGQRLAEAFF; CDR3nt: TGTGCCAGTAGACCCATCCGGGGACAGCGGTTAGCTGAAGCTTTCTTT
v_gene: TRBV19; j_gene: TRBJ2-3; abundance: once; d_gene: -; CDR3aa: CASSMDWTTDTQYF; CDR3nt: TGTGCCAGTAGTATGGACTGGACCACAGATACGCAGTATTTT
v_gene: TRBV6-5; j_gene: TRBJ1-1; abundance: few; d_gene: -; CDR3aa: CASSYRQTHMNTEAFF; CDR3nt: TGTGCCAGCAGTTACCGACAGACTCACATGAACACTGAAGCTTTCTTT
v_gene: TRBV6-6; j_gene: TRBJ1-4; abundance: -; d_gene: -; CDR3aa: CASSRVAQGLGTNEKLFF; CDR3nt: TGTGCCAGCAGTCGCGTGGCGCAGGGGCTGGGAACTAATGAAAAACTGTTTTTT
v_gene: TRBV19; j_gene: TRBJ2-3; abundance: -; d_gene: TRBD1; CDR3aa: CASSKWDRGTDTQYF; CDR3nt: TGTGCCAGTAGTAAATGGGACAGGGGAACAGATACGCAGTATTTT
v_gene: TRBV6-5; j_gene: TRBJ1-2; abundance: -; d_gene: TRBD1; CDR3aa: CASSVLPGQETGYTF; CDR3nt: TGTGCCAGCAGCGTCCTTCCGGGACAGGAGACTGGCTACACCTTC
v_gene: TRBV11-2; j_gene: TRBJ1-2; abundance: few; d_gene: -; CDR3aa: CASSSHGYYGYTF; CDR3nt: TGTGCCAGCAGCTCTCACGGGTACTATGGCTACACCTTC
v_gene: TRBV2; j_gene: TRBJ2-5; abundance: -; d_gene: -; CDR3aa: CASGTNDGETQYF; CDR3nt: TGTGCCAGCGGGACAAACGACGGGGAGACCCAGTACTTC
v_gene: TRBV6-6; j_gene: TRBJ2-7; abundance: -; d_gene: -; CDR3aa: CASTTPGLGTYEQYF; CDR3nt: TGTGCCAGCACAACCCCCGGACTTGGGACCTACGAGCAGTACTTC
v_gene: TRBV6-5; j_gene: TRBJ1-2; abundance: -; d_gene: -; CDR3aa: CASSYSRPGDYGYTF; CDR3nt: TGTGCCAGCAGTTACTCCCGGCCCGGGGACTATGGCTACACCTTC
v_gene: TRBV7-9; j_gene: TRBJ1-2; abundance: -; d_gene: -; CDR3aa: CASSLGSAGLNGYTF; CDR3nt: TGTGCCAGCAGCTTAGGGTCCGCGGGATTAAACGGCTACACCTTC
v_gene: TRBV9; j_gene: TRBJ1-6; abundance: -; d_gene: -; CDR3aa: CASSPLGGYNSPLHF; CDR3nt: TGTGCCAGCAGCCCGCTGGGGGGGTATAATTCACCCCTCCACTTT
v_gene: TRBV11-3; j_gene: TRBJ2-7; abundance: -; d_gene: -; CDR3aa: CASHRPAYEQYF; CDR3nt: TGTGCCAGCCACCGCCCGGCCTACGAGCAGTACTTC
v_gene: TRBV15; j_gene: TRBJ1-1; abundance: -; d_gene: -; CDR3aa: CATSYPGRNTEAFF; CDR3nt: TGTGCCACCAGCTACCCCGGGAGGAACACTGAAGCTTTCTTT
v_gene: TRBV2; j_gene: TRBJ1-2; abundance: -; d_gene: -; CDR3aa: CASSFTGNYGYTF; CDR3nt: TGTGCCAGCAGTTTCACAGGGAACTATGGCTACACCTTC
v_gene: TRBV11-1; j_gene: TRBJ1-1; abundance: -; d_gene: -; CDR3aa: CASSLARASTEAFF; CDR3nt: TGTGCCAGCAGCTTAGCCAGGGCCAGCACTGAAGCTTTCTTT
v_gene: TRBV30; j_gene: TRBJ2-7; abundance: -; d_gene: -; CDR3aa: CAWSLGGRSYEQYF; CDR3nt: TGTGCCTGGAGTCTGGGGGGTAGATCCTACGAGCAGTACTTC
v_gene: TRBV9; j_gene: TRBJ2-7; abundance: -; d_gene: -; CDR3aa: CASSVTGAPYEQYF; CDR3nt: TGTGCCAGCAGCGTGACAGGAGCCCCCTACGAGCAGTACTTC
v_gene: TRBV4-3; j_gene: TRBJ2-1; abundance: once; d_gene: TRBD2; CDR3aa: CASSQDLRGSSYNEQFF; CDR3nt: TGCGCCAGCAGCCAAGATTTGCGGGGGAGCTCCTACAATGAGCAGTTCTTC
v_gene: TRBV6-7; j_gene: TRBJ1-4; abundance: -; d_gene: TRBD1; CDR3aa: CASSYLGQATNEKLFF; CDR3nt: TGTGCCAGCAGTTACCTAGGACAGGCGACTAATGAAAAACTGTTTTTT
v_gene: TRBV19; j_gene: TRBJ1-2; abundance: -; d_gene: -; CDR3aa: CASSPRSGAYNYGYTF; CDR3nt: TGTGCCAGTAGCCCCCGTTCAGGGGCCTATAACTATGGCTACACCTTC
v_gene: TRBV2; j_gene: TRBJ1-2; abundance: -; d_gene: -; CDR3aa: CASSPETGPYGYTF; CDR3nt: TGTGCCAGCAGTCCAGAGACAGGACCATATGGCTACACCTTC
v_gene: TRBV2; j_gene: TRBJ1-1; abundance: once; d_gene: -; CDR3aa: CASSVRTTNTEAFF; CDR3nt: TGTGCCAGCAGTGTTCGGACAACGAACACTGAAGCTTTCTTT
v_gene: TRBV6-6; j_gene: TRBJ2-7; abundance: once; d_gene: -; CDR3aa: CASSYTGLSHEQYF; CDR3nt: TGTGCCAGCAGTTACACCGGACTAAGCCACGAGCAGTACTTC
v_gene: TRBV10-3; j_gene: TRBJ2-1; abundance: -; d_gene: TRBD1; CDR3aa: CAISESWDSHNEQFF; CDR3nt: TGTGCCATCAGTGAGTCGTGGGACAGCCACAATGAGCAGTTCTTC
v_gene: TRBV10-1; j_gene: TRBJ1-6; abundance: few; d_gene: TRBD1; CDR3aa: CARTLGQGGSPLHF; CDR3nt: TGCGCCCGAACCCTGGGACAGGGAGGTTCACCCCTCCACTTT
v_gene: TRBV14; j_gene: TRBJ2-7; abundance: -; d_gene: -; CDR3aa: CASSLSRGYEQYF; CDR3nt: TGTGCCAGCAGCCTCAGCCGGGGCTACGAGCAGTACTTC
v_gene: TRBV5-6; j_gene: TRBJ2-7; abundance: -; d_gene: -; CDR3aa: CASSPWGVSYEQYF; CDR3nt: TGTGCCAGCAGCCCTTGGGGGGTCTCCTACGAGCAGTACTTC
v_gene: TRBV14; j_gene: TRBJ1-6; abundance: -; d_gene: TRBD1; CDR3aa: CASSQDLKGGYFDSPLHF; CDR3nt: TGTGCCAGCAGCCAAGATTTAAAAGGGGGCTATTTTGATTCACCCCTCCACTTT